The 8 T cell receptor beta chains reported below all come from one sample, sequenced in a study of T cell responses to AZD1222 COVID-19 vaccine. The data were produced by immunoSEQ multiplex PCR, yet TCRdb's version contains in-frame clones alone and is incomplete. This sample has roughly 130,000 clones, with 80% to 95% found just once. Sequences were derived from peripheral blood, sampled 28 days after the second AZD1222 dose. The receptor set was obtained from an adult who received the AZD1222 COVID-19 vaccine.

The J gene is TRBJ2-5, the V gene TRBV2, with 10 positions matching TRBD2. The CDR3 has 16 amino acids. Germline V CDR1 and CDR2: SNHLY, FYNNEI. The ends lost 4 bases at V and 2 bases at J; junction bases unmatched: 7. Written as DNA, the CDR3 is TGTGCCAGCAGTGTATCTGGGACTAGCGCACAAGAGACCCAGTACTTC. It is translated as CASSVSGTSAQETQYF.

This chain uses TRBV27 with TRBJ2-6; 7 bases align to TRBD1. The CDR3 has 18 residues. Trimming cost V 5 bases and J 3 bases; bases outside gene matches: 13. Germline V gives CDR1 MNHEY, CDR2 SMNVEV (reference sequence). The CDR3 region has the DNA TGTGCCAGCAGTATTGGGGAAATAACAGGGGTTGGGGCCAACGTCCTGACTTTC. Protein product: CASSIGEITGVGANVLTF. Drawing the rest from reference TRBV27 and TRBJ2-6, the complete variable domain is EAQVTQNPRYLITVTGKKLTVTCSQNMNHEYMSWYRQDPGLGLRQIYYSMNVEVTDKGDVPEGYKVSRKEKRNFPLILESPSPNQTSLYFCASSIGEITGVGANVLTFGAGSRLTVL.

The V gene is TRBV7-2, the J gene TRBJ2-3; TRBD2 might be the D (5 bases). In germline, CDR1 is SGHTA, CDR2 FQGNSA. V shed 2 bases and J shed 0 bases, with 9 bases lying between them. This CDR3 has 15 residues. The CDR3 DNA reads as TGTGCCAGCAGCTTAACTAGAGCAAGCACAGATACGCAGTATTTT. It specifies CASSLTRASTDTQYF.

V and J are TRBV12-5 and TRBJ2-3, with TRBD2 identical over 7 bases. Germline V gene lookup returns CDR1 LGHNT and CDR2 FRNRAP. Germline trimming cut 9 bases from V and 0 bases from J; bases unmatched to any gene: 6. There are 14 residues in the CDR3. The CDR3, as DNA: TGTGCTAGCACAAGCGGGACTAGCACAGATACGCAGTATTTT. This gives the protein CASTSGTSTDTQYF.

The chain carries TRBV6-4 and TRBJ1-1, with D unresolved. Germline CDR1 and CDR2: MRHNA and SNTAGT. V lost 4 bases to trimming and J lost 5 bases, with 11 bases between them. The CDR3 totals 13 residues. The CDR3 bases are TGTGCCAGCAGTGTGCGAGAGAAGACTGAAGCTTTCTTT. Translation: CASSVREKTEAFF.

The chain links TRBV29-1 to TRBJ2-1; weak D call: TRBD2 (5 bases). CDR3 length equals 12 residues. Germline V gene lookup returns CDR1 SQVTM and CDR2 ANQGSEA. The germline V and J ends were trimmed by 3 bases and 4 bases, with 7 bases remaining between them. DNA of the CDR3: TGCAGCGTTGAGAGGGTTTACAATGAGCAGTTCTTC. Translation gives CSVERVYNEQFF.

The chain uses TRBV9 and TRBJ2-7; TRBD1 matches 9 bases. V trimming: 4 bases; J trimming: 5 bases; junction bases outside the gene matches: 1. CDR1 and CDR2 (germline): SGDLS, YYNGEE. The CDR3 runs 12 residues. CDR3 DNA sequence: TGTGCCAGCAGCCGGGACAGGGACGAGCAGTACTTC. Protein: CASSRDRDEQYF.

The chain couples TRBV9 to TRBJ1-3, with 8 bases matching TRBD1. The CDR3 consists of 16 residues. V lost 4 bases to trimming and J lost 2 bases; unmatched junction nucleotides: 8. Germline CDR1 reads SGDLS; CDR2 reads YYNGEE. DNA for the CDR3: TGTGCCAGCAGCATGGACCCGACAGGGGCTGGAAACACCATATATTTT. This translates into CASSMDPTGAGNTIYF.